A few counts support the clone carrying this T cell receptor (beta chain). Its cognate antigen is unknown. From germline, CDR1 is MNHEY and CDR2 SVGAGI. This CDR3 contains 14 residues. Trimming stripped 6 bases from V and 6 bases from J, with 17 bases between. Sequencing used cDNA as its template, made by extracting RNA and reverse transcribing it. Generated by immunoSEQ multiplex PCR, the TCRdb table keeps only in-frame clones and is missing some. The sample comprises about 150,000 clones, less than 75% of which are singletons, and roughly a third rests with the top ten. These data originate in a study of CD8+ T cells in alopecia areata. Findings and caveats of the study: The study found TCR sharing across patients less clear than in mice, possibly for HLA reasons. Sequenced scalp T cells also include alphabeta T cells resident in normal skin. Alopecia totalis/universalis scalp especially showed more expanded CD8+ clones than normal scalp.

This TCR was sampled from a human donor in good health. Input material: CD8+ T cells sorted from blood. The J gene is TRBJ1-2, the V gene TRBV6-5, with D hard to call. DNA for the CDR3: TGTGCCAGCAGCTATGTCACAGAAATTGATGGCTACACCTTC. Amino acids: CASSYVTEIDGYTF.